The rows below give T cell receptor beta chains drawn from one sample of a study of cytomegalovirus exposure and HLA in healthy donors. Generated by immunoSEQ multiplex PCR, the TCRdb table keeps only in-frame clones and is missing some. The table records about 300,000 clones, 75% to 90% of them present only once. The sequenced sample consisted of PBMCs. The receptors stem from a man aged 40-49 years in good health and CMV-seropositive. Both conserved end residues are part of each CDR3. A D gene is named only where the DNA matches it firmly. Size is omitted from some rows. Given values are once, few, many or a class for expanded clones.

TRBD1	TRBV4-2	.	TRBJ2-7	TGTGCCAGCAGCCAAGACAGGGGGTACGAGCAGTACTTC	CASSQDRGYEQYF
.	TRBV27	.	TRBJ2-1	TGTGCCAGCAGTTTAGACAGAGTTGGGGCGGAGCAGTTCTTC	CASSLDRVGAEQFF
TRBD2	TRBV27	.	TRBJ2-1	TGTGCCAGCAGTTTTCTAGCGGGGGTCAATGAGCAGTTCTTC	CASSFLAGVNEQFF
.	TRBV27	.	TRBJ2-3	TGTGCCAGCAGTTTATCTCGGGGGTATATTCCAGATACGCAGTATTTT	CASSLSRGYIPDTQYF
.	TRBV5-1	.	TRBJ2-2	TGCGCCAGCAGCCAGGGAGCGGCGCTAGGAGGGGCCGGGGAGCTGTTTTTT	CASSQGAALGGAGELFF
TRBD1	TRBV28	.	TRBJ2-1	TGTGCCAGCAGCCCCCACCGTCGACAGGGTAATGAGCAGTTCTTC	CASSPHRRQGNEQFF
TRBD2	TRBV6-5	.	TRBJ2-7	TGTGCCAGCAGTTACACTAGCGGGACCTACGAGCAGTACTTC	CASSYTSGTYEQYF
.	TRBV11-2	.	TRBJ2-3	TGTGCCAGCAGCTTACAGGGCCGCGCAGATACGCAGTATTTT	CASSLQGRADTQYF
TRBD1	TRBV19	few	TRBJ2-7	TGTGCCAGTAGTTTATTCTGGACAGGATCATCCTACGAGCAGTACTTC	CASSLFWTGSSYEQYF
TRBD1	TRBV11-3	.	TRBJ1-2	TGTGCCAGCAGCCCAGCGCCCGGGACAGGGAATTTTAACTATGGCTACACCTTC	CASSPAPGTGNFNYGYTF
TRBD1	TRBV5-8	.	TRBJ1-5	TGTGCCAGCAGCCATTATGGGGGGACAGGGGACTATAGCAATCAGCCCCAGCATTTT	CASSHYGGTGDYSNQPQHF
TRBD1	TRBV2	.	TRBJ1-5	TGTGCCAGCAGAGAGAACAGGGGCTCTCAGCCCCAGCATTTT	CASRENRGSQPQHF
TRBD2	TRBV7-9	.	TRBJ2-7	TGTGCCAGCAGCTCTGGACTAGCGGGAGACGAGCAGTACTTC	CASSSGLAGDEQYF
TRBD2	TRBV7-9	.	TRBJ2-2	TGTGCCAGCAGCCCGAGGACTAGTGGCACCGGGGAGCTGTTTTTT	CASSPRTSGTGELFF
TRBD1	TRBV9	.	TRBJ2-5	TGTGCCAGCAGCGTAGGGACAGGGAGCCAAGAGACCCAGTACTTC	CASSVGTGSQETQYF
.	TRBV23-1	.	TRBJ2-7	TGCGCCAGATGGGCTAGCAGGCGCCACGAGCAGTACTTC	CARWASRRHEQYF
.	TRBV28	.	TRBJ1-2	TGTGCCAGCAGCTTGGTCAGGGTTGCCTATGGCTACACCTTC	CASSLVRVAYGYTF
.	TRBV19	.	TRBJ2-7	TGTGCCAGTAGTATAGGTCCCTTCGCGGTCTACGAGCAGTACTTC	CASSIGPFAVYEQYF
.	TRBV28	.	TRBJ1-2	TGTGCCAGCAATAGGGGTCTCTATGGCTACACCTTC	CASNRGLYGYTF
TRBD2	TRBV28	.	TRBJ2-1	TGTGCCAGCAGTGCGCCGAGCGGGAGAAGGGAATACAATGAGCAGTTCTTC	CASSAPSGRREYNEQFF
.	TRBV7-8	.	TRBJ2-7	TGTGCCAGCAGCTTTGCAGTCTACGAGCAGTACTTC	CASSFAVYEQYF
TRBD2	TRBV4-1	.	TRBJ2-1	TGCGCCAGCAGCCGACCCGGACTAGCCCTTTACAATGAGCAGTTCTTC	CASSRPGLALYNEQFF
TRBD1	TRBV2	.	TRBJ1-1	TGTGCCAGCAGTGAAAGGACAGGCCAGACTGAAGCTTTCTTT	CASSERTGQTEAFF
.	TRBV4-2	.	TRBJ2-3	TGTGCCAGCAGCCAAGACTCTGTTAGCACAGATACGCAGTATTTT	CASSQDSVSTDTQYF
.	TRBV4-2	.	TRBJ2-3	TGTGCCAGCAGCCCCCGGGGGGACAGGCAAAGCACAGATACGCAGTATTTT	CASSPRGDRQSTDTQYF
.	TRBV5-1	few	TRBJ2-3	TGCGCCAGCAGCGCCGGACACACAGATACGCAGTATTTT	CASSAGHTDTQYF
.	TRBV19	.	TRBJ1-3	TGTGCCAGTAGTATAGGTGGCATCTCTGGAAACACCATATATTTT	CASSIGGISGNTIYF
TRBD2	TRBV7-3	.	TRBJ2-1	TGTGCCAGCAGCGCGGGACTAGACCATGAGCAGTTCTTC	CASSAGLDHEQFF
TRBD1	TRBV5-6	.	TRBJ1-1	TGTGCCAGCAGCTGGGACAGGTTGAACACTGAAGCTTTCTTT	CASSWDRLNTEAFF
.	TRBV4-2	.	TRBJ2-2	TGTGCCAGCAGCCAAGAAGGGGCTTCGAACACCGGGGAGCTGTTTTTT	CASSQEGASNTGELFF
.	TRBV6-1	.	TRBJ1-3	TGTGCCAGCAGTGAAGAAGTGAAGGGGGTAAACACCATATATTTT	CASSEEVKGVNTIYF
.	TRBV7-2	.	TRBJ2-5	TGTGCCAGCAGCTTAAGGGGAGAGACCCAGTACTTC	CASSLRGETQYF
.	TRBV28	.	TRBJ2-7	TGTGCCAGCAACTTGGGCAGATCCTACGAGCAGTACTTC	CASNLGRSYEQYF